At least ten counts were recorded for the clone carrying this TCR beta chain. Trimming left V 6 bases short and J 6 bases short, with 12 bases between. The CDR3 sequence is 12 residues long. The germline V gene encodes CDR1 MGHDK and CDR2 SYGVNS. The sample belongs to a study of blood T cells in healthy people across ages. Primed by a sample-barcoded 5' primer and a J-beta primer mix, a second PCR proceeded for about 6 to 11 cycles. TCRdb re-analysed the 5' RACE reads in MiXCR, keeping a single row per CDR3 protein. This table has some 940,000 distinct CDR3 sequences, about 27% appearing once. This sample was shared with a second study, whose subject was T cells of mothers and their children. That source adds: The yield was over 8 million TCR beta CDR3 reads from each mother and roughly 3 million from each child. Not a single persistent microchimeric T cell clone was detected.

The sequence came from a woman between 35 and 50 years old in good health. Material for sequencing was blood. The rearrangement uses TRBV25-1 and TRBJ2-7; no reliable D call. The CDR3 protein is CASRDGFGEQYF. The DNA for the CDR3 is TGTGCCAGCAGAGACGGTTTCGGCGAGCAGTACTTC.